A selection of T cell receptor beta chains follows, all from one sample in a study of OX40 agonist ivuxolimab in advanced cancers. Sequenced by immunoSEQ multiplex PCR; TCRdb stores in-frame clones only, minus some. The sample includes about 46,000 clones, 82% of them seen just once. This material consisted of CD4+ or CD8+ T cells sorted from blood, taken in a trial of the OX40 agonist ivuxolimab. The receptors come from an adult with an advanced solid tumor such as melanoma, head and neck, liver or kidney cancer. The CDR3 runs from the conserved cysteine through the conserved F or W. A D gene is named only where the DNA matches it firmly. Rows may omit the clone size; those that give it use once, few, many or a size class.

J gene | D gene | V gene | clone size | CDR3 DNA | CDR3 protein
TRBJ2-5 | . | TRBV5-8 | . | TGTGCCAGCAGCTTGAGTGCCAGGGAAGAGACCCAGTACTTC | CASSLSAREETQYF
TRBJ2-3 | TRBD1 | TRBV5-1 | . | TGCGCCAGCAGACGGACAGGGAGCACAGATACGCAGTATTTT | CASRRTGSTDTQYF
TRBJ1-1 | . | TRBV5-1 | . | TGCGCCAGCAGCTTGGAGGGGGAGGGCACTGAAGCTTTCTTT | CASSLEGEGTEAFF
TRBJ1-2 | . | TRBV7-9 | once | TGTGCCAGCACCCAACAGGGACCCGATGGCTACACCTTC | CASTQQGPDGYTF
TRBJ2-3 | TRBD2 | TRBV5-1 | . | TGCGCCAGCAGCTATAGCGGGGGGACGGGCACAGATACGCAGTATTTT | CASSYSGGTGTDTQYF
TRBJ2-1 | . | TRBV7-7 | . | TGTGCCAGCAGCATGAAACGCTCCACCGGGCAGTTCTTC | CASSMKRSTGQFF
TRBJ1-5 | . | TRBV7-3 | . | TGTGCCAGCAGCTTATTCAATCAGCCCCAGCATTTT | CASSLFNQPQHF
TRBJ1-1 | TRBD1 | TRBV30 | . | TGTGCCTGGAGTCCGGGACAGGGTAACACTGAAGCTTTCTTT | CAWSPGQGNTEAFF
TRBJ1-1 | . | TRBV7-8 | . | TGTGCCAGCAGCCCTCGGGAGGGAGTCACTGAAGCTTTCTTT | CASSPREGVTEAFF
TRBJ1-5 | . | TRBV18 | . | TGTGCCAGCTCACCAGATAGACAGGCTAGCAATCAGCCCCAGCATTTT | CASSPDRQASNQPQHF
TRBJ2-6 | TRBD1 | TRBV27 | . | TGTGCCAGCAGTTACGGGACAGCCTCCTCTGGGGCCAACGTCCTGACTTTC | CASSYGTASSGANVLTF
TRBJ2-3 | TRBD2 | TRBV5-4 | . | TGTGCCAGCAGCCTTCTTAGCGGGGATACGCAGTATTTT | CASSLLSGDTQYF
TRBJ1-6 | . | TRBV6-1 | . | TGTGCCAGCAGTGATAGGGGGGCGTATAATTCACCCCTCCACTTT | CASSDRGAYNSPLHF
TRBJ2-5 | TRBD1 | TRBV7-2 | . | TGTGCCAGCAGCCGAACCACAGCAGGGGGCCGAGAGACCCAGTACTTC | CASSRTTAGGRETQYF
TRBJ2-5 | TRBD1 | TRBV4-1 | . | TGCGCCAGCAGTCAACCGGGACAGAAAGAGACCCAGTACTTC | CASSQPGQKETQYF
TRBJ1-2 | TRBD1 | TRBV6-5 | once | TGTGCCAGCAGTTTGGACAGGGTTGGCTACACCTTC | CASSLDRVGYTF
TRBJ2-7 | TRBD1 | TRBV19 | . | TGTGCCAGTAGTGGGACAGGGAGCTACGAGCAGTACTTC | CASSGTGSYEQYF
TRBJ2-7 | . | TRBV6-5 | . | TGTGCCAGCAGTTACCGGGGGTCAGGGGGCTACGAGCAGTACTTC | CASSYRGSGGYEQYF
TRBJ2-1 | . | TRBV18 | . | TGTGCCAGCAGCCCCCCCGCCCTTCGAACCTACAATGAGCAGTTCTTC | CASSPPALRTYNEQFF
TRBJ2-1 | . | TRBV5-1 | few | TGCGCCAGCAGCTTGGGACAAGACAATGAGCAGTTCTTC | CASSLGQDNEQFF
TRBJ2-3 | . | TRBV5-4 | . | TGTGCCAGCAGCTTTTTGACAGATACGCAGTATTTT | CASSFLTDTQYF
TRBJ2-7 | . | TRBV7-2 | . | TGTGCCAGCAGCTTAGCGTCGGGGGATACGCGCTACGAGCAGTACTTC | CASSLASGDTRYEQYF
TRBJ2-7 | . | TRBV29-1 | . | TGCAGCGTTGGGTATACTCCCTACGAGCAGTACTTC | CSVGYTPYEQYF
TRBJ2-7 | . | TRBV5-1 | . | TGCGCCAGCAGCTACTTTTTAGGCGAGCAGTACTTC | CASSYFLGEQYF
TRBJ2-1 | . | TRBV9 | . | TGTGCCAGCAACCGACAGTGGGGCGAGGATGAGCAGTTCTTC | CASNRQWGEDEQFF
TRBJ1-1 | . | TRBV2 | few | TGTGCCAGCAGGACCTCCAGGGCGGTGGCTTTCTTT | CASRTSRAVAFF
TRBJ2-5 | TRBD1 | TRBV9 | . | TGTGCCAGCAGCGTCTCTCCGGGACAGATACAAGAGACCCAGTACTTC | CASSVSPGQIQETQYF
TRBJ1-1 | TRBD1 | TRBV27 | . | TGTGCCAGCAGTATGAAAGACAGGGGGAACACTGAAGCTTTCTTT | CASSMKDRGNTEAFF
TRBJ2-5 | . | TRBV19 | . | TGTGCCAGTAGTATAGCCGGATCCCAAGAGACCCAGTACTTC | CASSIAGSQETQYF
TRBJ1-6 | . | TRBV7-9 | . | TGTGCCAGCAGCTCGCTTGCGATTTATAATTCACCCCTCCACTTT | CASSSLAIYNSPLHF
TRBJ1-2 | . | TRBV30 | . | TGTGCCTGGAGAGTCCCACAGGGTCCCTCTTATAGATTCACCTTC | CAWRVPQGPSYRFTF
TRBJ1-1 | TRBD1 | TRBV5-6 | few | TGTGCCAGCAGCTTGGGGCAGGGGGCCTCTGAAGCTTTCTTT | CASSLGQGASEAFF
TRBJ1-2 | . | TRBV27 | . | TGTGCCAGCAGTTTATCCCGGGCAGCGAACTATGGCTACACCTTC | CASSLSRAANYGYTF
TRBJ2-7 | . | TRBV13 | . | TGTGCCAACAGCTTAGAGTACGAGCAGTACTTC | CANSLEYEQYF
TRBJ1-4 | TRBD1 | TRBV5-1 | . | TGCGCCAGCAAGAACAGGGGCCCAAATGAAAAACTGTTTTTT | CASKNRGPNEKLFF
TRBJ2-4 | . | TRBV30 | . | TGTGCCTGGGGCCGGGTGTCTGCCAAAAACATTCAGTACTTC | CAWGRVSAKNIQYF
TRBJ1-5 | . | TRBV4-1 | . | TGCGCCAGCAGCCAAGGGGCAGCCTATCAGCCCCAGCATTTT | CASSQGAAYQPQHF
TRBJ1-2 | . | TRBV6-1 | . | TGTGCCAGCAGTGAATTGGTCGACTATGGCTACACCTTC | CASSELVDYGYTF
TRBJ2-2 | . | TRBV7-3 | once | TGTGCCAGCAGCTTACTGGGGGCCAGGGCTACGAACACCGGGGAGCTGTTTTTT | CASSLLGARATNTGELFF
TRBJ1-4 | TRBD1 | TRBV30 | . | TGTGCCTGGGCCTGGACAGGGGGGTATTGGGAAGCTAATGAAAAACTGTTTTTT | CAWAWTGGYWEANEKLFF
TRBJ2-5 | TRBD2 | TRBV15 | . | TGTGCCACCAGCGCTCTACTAGCGGGGGGGCCTCAGAGAGAGACCCAGTACTTC | CATSALLAGGPQRETQYF
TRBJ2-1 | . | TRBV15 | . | TGTGCCACCAGCGGGGAGAAGCGGGCCGTTTGGAATGAGCAGTTCTTC | CATSGEKRAVWNEQFF